One and the same sample provided the 7 T cell receptor beta chains below, sequenced in a study of T cell responses to AZD1222 COVID-19 vaccine. Sequencing was performed with immunoSEQ multiplex PCR; in TCRdb, only in-frame clones are kept and a portion is missing. The sample has approximately 180,000 clones; about 90% are singletons. Sequencing was performed on peripheral blood, taken on day 0 of AZD1222 vaccination. The source is an adult in good health.

Notes on this clone: The sample contains more than one DNA sequence encoding this CDR3. The rearrangement uses TRBV7-9 and TRBJ1-1; D uncertain. V was pared by 5 bases and J by 0 bases, with 7 bases between. Germline V gene sequence: CDR1 SEHNR, CDR2 FQNEAQ (reference sequence). The CDR3 spans 13 residues. CDR3 sequence (DNA): TGTGCCAGCAGCCTCACTCTGAACACTGAAGCTTTCTTT. Protein sequence: CASSLTLNTEAFF.

The chain joins TRBV4-2 to TRBJ2-7; TRBD2 agrees at 7 bases. The CDR3 totals 15 residues. The V gene end was trimmed by 4 bases and the J gene end by 6 bases; junction bases not matched to a gene: 12. The germline V gene encodes CDR1 LGHNA and CDR2 YNFKEQ. CDR3 amino acids: CASSRAGAEKIEQYF. CDR3 in DNA: TGTGCCAGCAGCCGGGCGGGAGCGGAGAAGATCGAGCAGTACTTC.

The chain combines TRBV24-1 with TRBJ2-7; TRBD2 might be the D (5 bases). Per germline, CDR1 KGHDR and CDR2 SFDVKD. This CDR3 is 14 amino acids long. V gave up 3 bases and J gave up 0 bases, with 8 bases separating them. The CDR3 bases are TGTGCCACCAGTGATGCCGACTACTCCTACGAGCAGTACTTC. Its translation: CATSDADYSYEQYF.

The chain combines TRBV24-1 with TRBJ2-7; the match to TRBD2 covers 10 bases. Germline V gene data show CDR1 as KGHDR and CDR2 as SFDVKD. Losses at the gene ends were 5 bases for V and 2 bases for J; bases not matched to a gene: 2. The CDR3 totals 14 residues. The CDR3 reads CATSVLAGAYEQYF. CDR3 nucleotide sequence: TGTGCCACCAGTGTCCTAGCGGGAGCCTACGAGCAGTACTTC.

The J gene is TRBJ1-1, the V gene TRBV7-9; unclear D gene. V was cut by 1 base and J by 5 bases, with 8 bases left in between. CDR1 is SEHNR, CDR2 FQNEAQ, per germline (reference sequence). This CDR3 has 13 residues. For the CDR3, the DNA is TGTGCCAGCAGCTTAGACTGGGAAACTGAAGCTTTCTTT. It is translated as CASSLDWETEAFF.

The chain uses TRBV18 and TRBJ1-1; possible D gene TRBD1, 6 bases. Germline-derived CDR1 and CDR2 are KGHSH and LQKENI. Trimming shortened V by 7 bases and J by 5 bases, and 20 bases separated the two germline ends. This CDR3 comprises 15 residues. CDR3 nucleotides: TGTGCCAGCTGGCACAGGGCTTTAACGGGGACTGAAGCTTTCTTT. Its translation is CASWHRALTGTEAFF.

This clone was detected only once. V gene TRBV2 combines with J gene TRBJ2-7; D is undetermined. V was trimmed by 8 bases and J by 6 bases, leaving 11 bases between them. This CDR3 spans 11 amino acids. CDR1 SNHLY and CDR2 FYNNEI come from the germline V gene. CDR3 in DNA: TGTGCCAGCGATAGAACTACCGAGCAGTACTTC. As protein: CASDRTTEQYF.